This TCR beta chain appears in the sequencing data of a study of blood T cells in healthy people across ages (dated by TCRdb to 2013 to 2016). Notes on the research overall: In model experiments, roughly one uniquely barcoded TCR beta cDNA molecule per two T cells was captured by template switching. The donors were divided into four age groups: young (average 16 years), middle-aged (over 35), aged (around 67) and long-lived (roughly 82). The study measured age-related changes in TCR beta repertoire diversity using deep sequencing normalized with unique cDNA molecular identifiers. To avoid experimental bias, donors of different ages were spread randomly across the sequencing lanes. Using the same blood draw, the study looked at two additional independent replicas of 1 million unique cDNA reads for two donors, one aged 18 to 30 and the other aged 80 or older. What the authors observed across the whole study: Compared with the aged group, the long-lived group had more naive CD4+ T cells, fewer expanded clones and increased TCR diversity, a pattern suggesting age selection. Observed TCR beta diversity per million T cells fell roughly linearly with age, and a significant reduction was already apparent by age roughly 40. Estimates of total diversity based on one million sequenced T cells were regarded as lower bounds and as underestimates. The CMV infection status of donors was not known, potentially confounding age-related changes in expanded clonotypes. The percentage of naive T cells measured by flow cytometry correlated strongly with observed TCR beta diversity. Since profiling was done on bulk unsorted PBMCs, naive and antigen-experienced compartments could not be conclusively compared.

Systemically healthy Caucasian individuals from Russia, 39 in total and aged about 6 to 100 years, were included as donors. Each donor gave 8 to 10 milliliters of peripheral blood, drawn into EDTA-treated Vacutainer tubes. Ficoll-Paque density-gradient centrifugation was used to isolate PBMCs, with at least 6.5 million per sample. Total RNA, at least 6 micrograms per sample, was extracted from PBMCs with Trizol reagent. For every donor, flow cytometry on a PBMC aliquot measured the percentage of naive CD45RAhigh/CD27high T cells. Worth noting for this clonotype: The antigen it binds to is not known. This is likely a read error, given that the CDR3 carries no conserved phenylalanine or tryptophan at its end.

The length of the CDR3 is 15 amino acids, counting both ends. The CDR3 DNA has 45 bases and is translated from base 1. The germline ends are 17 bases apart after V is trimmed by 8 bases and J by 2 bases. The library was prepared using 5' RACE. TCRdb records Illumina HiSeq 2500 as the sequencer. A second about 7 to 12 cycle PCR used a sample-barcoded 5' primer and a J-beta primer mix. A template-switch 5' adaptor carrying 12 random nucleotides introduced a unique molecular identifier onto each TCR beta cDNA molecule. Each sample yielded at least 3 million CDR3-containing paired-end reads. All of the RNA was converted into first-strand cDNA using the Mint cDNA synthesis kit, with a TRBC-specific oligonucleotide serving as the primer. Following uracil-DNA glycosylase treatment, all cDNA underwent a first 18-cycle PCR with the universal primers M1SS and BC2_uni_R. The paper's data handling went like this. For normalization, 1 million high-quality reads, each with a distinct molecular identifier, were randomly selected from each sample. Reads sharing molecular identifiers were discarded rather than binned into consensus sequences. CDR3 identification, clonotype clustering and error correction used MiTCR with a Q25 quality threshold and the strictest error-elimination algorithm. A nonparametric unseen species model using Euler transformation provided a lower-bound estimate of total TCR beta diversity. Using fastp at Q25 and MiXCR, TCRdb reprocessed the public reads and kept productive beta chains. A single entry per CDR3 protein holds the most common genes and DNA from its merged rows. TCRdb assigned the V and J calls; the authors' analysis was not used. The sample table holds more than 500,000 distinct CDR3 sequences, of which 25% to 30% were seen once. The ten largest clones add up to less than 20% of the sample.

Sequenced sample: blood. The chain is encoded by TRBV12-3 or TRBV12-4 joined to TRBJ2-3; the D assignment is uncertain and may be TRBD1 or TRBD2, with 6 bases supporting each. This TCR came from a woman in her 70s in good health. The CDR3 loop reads CASLHSGGTTDTQYL. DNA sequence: TGTGCCAGCCTACATTCCGGGGGCACCACAGATACGCAGTATCTT.